These T cell receptor beta chains were read from a single sample in a study of CD8+ T cells in alopecia areata. The method was immunoSEQ multiplex PCR; TCRdb's version includes in-frame clones alone and lacks a portion of them. Of approximately 18,000 clones in the sample, about 60% were seen once. The sequencing here drew on skin, taken at week 4, from a patient treated with tofacitinib. These receptors came from a human donor with alopecia areata. CDR3s include the opening cysteine and the closing phenylalanine or tryptophan. The D gene is left open where the match is weak. Part of the rows lack a size; the others show once, few, many or a class for expanded clones.

J gene: TRBJ2-5
V gene: TRBV10-3
D gene: NA
clone size: NA
CDR3 length: 11
CDR3 DNA: TGTGCCACCCGCCGAGTAGAGACCCAGTACTTC
CDR3 protein: CATRRVETQYF

J gene: TRBJ2-3
V gene: TRBV9
D gene: TRBD2
clone size: NA
CDR3 length: 15
CDR3 DNA: TGTGCCAGCAGCGTTTATACTAGCGGGCGAGATACGCAGTATTTT
CDR3 protein: CASSVYTSGRDTQYF

J gene: TRBJ1-1
V gene: TRBV30
D gene: TRBD1
clone size: NA
CDR3 length: 13
CDR3 DNA: TGTGCTAGAAGGACAGGCACGAACACTGAAGCTTTCTTT
CDR3 protein: CARRTGTNTEAFF

J gene: TRBJ2-2
V gene: TRBV28
D gene: NA
clone size: few
CDR3 length: 13
CDR3 DNA: TGTGCCAGCAGGACAGGGAACACCGGGGAGCTGTTTTTT
CDR3 protein: CASRTGNTGELFF

J gene: TRBJ1-1
V gene: TRBV5-1
D gene: NA
clone size: NA
CDR3 length: 17
CDR3 DNA: TGCGCCAGCAGCTTGGATCCAACAGACAGTCGGAACACTGAAGCTTTCTTT
CDR3 protein: CASSLDPTDSRNTEAFF

J gene: TRBJ1-6
V gene: TRBV4-2
D gene: NA
clone size: few
CDR3 length: 13
CDR3 DNA: TGTGCCAGCAGCTTAGCGGGTAATTCACCCCTCCACTTT
CDR3 protein: CASSLAGNSPLHF

J gene: TRBJ2-5
V gene: TRBV5-6
D gene: TRBD2
clone size: NA
CDR3 length: 16
CDR3 DNA: TGTGCCAGCAGCGTCCGGCTAGCGGGGTTTCAAGAGACCCAGTACTTC
CDR3 protein: CASSVRLAGFQETQYF

J gene: TRBJ2-7
V gene: TRBV7-9
D gene: TRBD1
clone size: NA
CDR3 length: 14
CDR3 DNA: TGTGCCAGCAGCTTCATCGGGACAGGGGGCGAGCAGTACTTC
CDR3 protein: CASSFIGTGGEQYF

J gene: TRBJ2-4
V gene: TRBV2
D gene: TRBD1
clone size: NA
CDR3 length: 14
CDR3 DNA: TGTGCCAGCAGCTACTCCGGGACAGGCGGCATTCAGTACTTC
CDR3 protein: CASSYSGTGGIQYF

J gene: TRBJ2-7
V gene: TRBV29-1
D gene: TRBD1
clone size: few
CDR3 length: 12
CDR3 DNA: TGCAGCGTGCCGGGACAGGGCCACGAGCAGTACTTC
CDR3 protein: CSVPGQGHEQYF

J gene: TRBJ1-5
V gene: TRBV28
D gene: NA
clone size: NA
CDR3 length: 12
CDR3 DNA: TGTGCCAGCGAGGTGAACAATCAGCCCCAGCATTTT
CDR3 protein: CASEVNNQPQHF

J gene: TRBJ2-3
V gene: TRBV5-6
D gene: TRBD2
clone size: few
CDR3 length: 16
CDR3 DNA: TGTGCCAGCAGCTTGACGAGCGGGGCGATCCTCACTACGCAGTATTTT
CDR3 protein: CASSLTSGAILTTQYF

J gene: TRBJ1-6
V gene: TRBV4-2
D gene: NA
clone size: few
CDR3 length: 14
CDR3 DNA: TGTGCCAGCAGCCAAAACAGGGAGGATTCACCCCTCCACTTT
CDR3 protein: CASSQNREDSPLHF

J gene: TRBJ2-5
V gene: TRBV7-8
D gene: TRBD2
clone size: NA
CDR3 length: 15
CDR3 DNA: TGTGCCAGCAGCTCGAGCGGGGGGAACTTGGAGACCCAGTACTTC
CDR3 protein: CASSSSGGNLETQYF

J gene: TRBJ2-5
V gene: TRBV19
D gene: NA
clone size: NA
CDR3 length: 15
CDR3 DNA: TGTGCCAGTAGCCCTGGACTTACCGGCGGAGAGACCCAGTACTTC
CDR3 protein: CASSPGLTGGETQYF

J gene: TRBJ2-1
V gene: TRBV11-2
D gene: TRBD2
clone size: NA
CDR3 length: 15
CDR3 DNA: TGTGCCAGCGTAGGAAAGCGGGGGGGCCAACAGGAGCAGTTCTTC
CDR3 protein: CASVGKRGGQQEQFF

J gene: TRBJ2-6
V gene: TRBV11-2
D gene: NA
clone size: NA
CDR3 length: 18
CDR3 DNA: TGTGCCAGCAGCTTAGGGGTGCGGGGGCCCTCTGGGGCCAACGTCCTGATTTTC
CDR3 protein: CASSLGVRGPSGANVLIF

J gene: TRBJ1-1
V gene: TRBV10-3
D gene: TRBD1
clone size: NA
CDR3 length: 17
CDR3 DNA: TGTGCCATCAGTGGGACTCCTCGCGGACAGGGCGGGGGTGAAGCTTTCTTT
CDR3 protein: CAISGTPRGQGGGEAFF

J gene: TRBJ1-3
V gene: TRBV9
D gene: TRBD1
clone size: NA
CDR3 length: 18
CDR3 DNA: TGTGCCAGCAGCGTATCAAGGGACAGGGGGTTCTCTGGAAACACCATATATTTT
CDR3 protein: CASSVSRDRGFSGNTIYF

J gene: TRBJ1-4
V gene: TRBV7-2
D gene: NA
clone size: NA
CDR3 length: 16
CDR3 DNA: TGTGCCAGCAGCCGCACGTTGCAGGGCCTAAATGAAAAACTGTTTTTT
CDR3 protein: CASSRTLQGLNEKLFF

J gene: TRBJ1-1
V gene: TRBV7-8
D gene: NA
clone size: NA
CDR3 length: 16
CDR3 DNA: TGTGCCAGCAGCTTAGTACCAGCCCCCAGGAACACTGAAGCTTTCTTT
CDR3 protein: CASSLVPAPRNTEAFF

J gene: TRBJ1-5
V gene: TRBV6-1
D gene: NA
clone size: NA
CDR3 length: 14
CDR3 DNA: TGTGCCAGCAGTGCCCGGGCCAGGGATCAGCCCCAGCATTTT
CDR3 protein: CASSARARDQPQHF

J gene: TRBJ1-1
V gene: TRBV15
D gene: NA
clone size: NA
CDR3 length: 14
CDR3 DNA: TGTGCCACCAGCAGAGGGGGGAGTGGCACTGAAGCTTTCTTT
CDR3 protein: CATSRGGSGTEAFF

J gene: TRBJ2-1
V gene: TRBV7-2
D gene: TRBD2
clone size: NA
CDR3 length: 15
CDR3 DNA: TGTGCCAGCAGCCCCAGGACTAGCGGGGGCAATGAGCAGTTCTTC
CDR3 protein: CASSPRTSGGNEQFF

J gene: TRBJ2-7
V gene: TRBV6-5
D gene: TRBD1
clone size: NA
CDR3 length: 14
CDR3 DNA: TGTGCCAGCAGTTACCGGGACAGGTTCTACGAGCAGTACTTC
CDR3 protein: CASSYRDRFYEQYF